Following are 30 T cell receptor beta chains from one sample sequenced in a study of long-term antiretroviral therapy in people with HIV. Assay version v3.0 of immunoSEQ was used, and it was run at survey level. Profiled with immunoSEQ multiplex PCR; TCRdb holds only in-frame clones, not every one. The data hold 20,000 to 25,000 clones, with around 86% observed a single time. This specimen was unsorted PBMCs, taken 1.2 years after starting antiretroviral therapy. These receptors were obtained from a man over 45 with HIV.

Only one count was recorded for this clone. The genes are TRBV11-2 and TRBJ2-7, with D possibly matching TRBD1 (6 bases). The CDR3 has 14 residues. Trimming left V 4 bases short and J 3 bases short, with 13 bases between. Germline assignment: CDR1 SGHAT and CDR2 FQNNGV. This CDR3 is CASSSLLQGYEQYF. CDR3 coding DNA: TGTGCCAGCAGCTCGTTACTACAGGGCTACGAGCAGTACTTC.

The chain couples TRBV5-4 to TRBJ2-5; D gene ambiguous. The CDR3 has 14 amino acids. V was shortened by 5 bases and J by 0 bases, with 11 bases between the two germline ends. Germline V gene data show CDR1 as SGHNT and CDR2 as YYREEE (reference sequence). CDR3 in DNA: TGTGCCAGCAGTTCTCCTGGCAACCAAGAGACCCAGTACTTC. Residues: CASSSPGNQETQYF.

This CDR3 reads CASRGNSPLHF. CDR3 bases: TGTGCCAGCCGCGGAAATTCACCCCTCCACTTT. The V and J genes are TRBV6-1 and TRBJ1-6; D gene ambiguous. Germline CDR1 and CDR2: MNHNS and SASEGT. Trimming removed 8 bases from V and 7 bases from J, with 6 bases in between. The CDR3 is 11 amino acids.

This chain links TRBV30 with TRBJ1-6; 9 bases are shared with TRBD1. The V and J ends lost 2 bases and 9 bases, in that order; junction bases with no gene match: 2. This CDR3 has 13 residues. The germline V gene has CDR1 GTSNPN and CDR2 SVGIG (reference sequence). The CDR3 coding sequence is TGTGCCTGGAGTACAGGGGGCGGTTCACCCCTCCACTTT. Translation: CAWSTGGGSPLHF.

The CDR3 sequence: CASSPSGDTSTDTQYF. CDR3 DNA sequence: TGTGCCAGCAGTCCCTCGGGGGACACTAGCACAGATACGCAGTATTTT. This rearrangement joins TRBV27 to TRBJ2-3, with D perhaps being TRBD1 or TRBD2 (6 bases each). Trimming removed 5 bases from V and 0 bases from J, with 15 bases in between. The germline gives CDR1 MNHEY, CDR2 SMNVEV (reference sequence). CDR3 length: 16 amino acids.

V and J are TRBV7-9 and TRBJ2-1, with D unresolved. This CDR3 is 14 amino acids long. CDR1 is SEHNR and CDR2 is FQNEAQ in the germline V gene (reference sequence). V was clipped by 5 bases and J by 3 bases, with 11 bases between them. CDR3 residues: CASSPSSRYNEQFF. CDR3 coding DNA: TGTGCCAGCAGCCCTAGTAGTCGCTACAATGAGCAGTTCTTC. Combining the CDR3 with reference TRBV7-9 and TRBJ2-1 gives the whole variable domain DTGVSQNPRHKITKRGQNVTFRCDPISEHNRLYWYRQTLGQGPEFLTYFQNEAQLEKSRLLSDRFSAERPKGSFSTLEIQRTEQGDSAMYLCASSPSSRYNEQFFGPGTRLTVL.

The chain is built from TRBV18 and TRBJ1-2; no clear D. CDR1 is KGHSH and CDR2 is LQKENI in the germline V gene. The CDR3 sequence is 14 residues long. Between the trimmed V and J ends, which lost 3 bases and 3 bases, there was a span of 11 bases. The CDR3 loop is CASSPQRTYYGYTF. CDR3 bases: TGTGCCAGCTCACCGCAGAGGACTTACTATGGCTACACCTTC. Full variable domain (rest looked up from reference TRBV18 and TRBJ1-2): NAGVMQNPRHLVRRRGQEARLRCSPMKGHSHVYWYRQLPEEGLKFMVYLQKENIIDESGMPKERFSAEFPKEGPSILRIQQVVRGDSAAYFCASSPQRTYYGYTFGSGTRLTVV.

The chain joins TRBV28 to TRBJ1-2, with TRBD1 matching over 9 bases. V was pared by 8 bases and J by 7 bases, with 2 bases of the junction left unmatched. The CDR3 is made up of 11 amino acids. The V gene's germline CDR1 is MDHEN and CDR2 SYDVKM. The CDR3 reads CASWTGVGYTF. CDR3 nucleotides: TGTGCCAGCTGGACAGGGGTTGGCTACACCTTC.

This sequence joins TRBV9 and TRBJ2-3, with no clear D. CDR1 and CDR2 (germline): SGDLS, YYNGEE. CDR3 length equals 15 residues. V was shortened by 0 bases and J by 2 bases, with 10 bases between the two germline ends. CDR3 sequence reads: CASSVGVSHTDTQYF. The CDR3 bases are TGTGCCAGCAGCGTAGGGGTGTCACACACAGATACGCAGTATTTT.

The gene calls are TRBV18 and TRBJ1-1, with D perhaps matching TRBD1 (5 bases). In germline, CDR1 is KGHSH, CDR2 LQKENI. Trimming took off 2 bases at V and 2 bases at J, with 9 bases between the two ends. The CDR3 is 14 residues long. The CDR3 DNA sequence: TGTGCCAGCTCACCAACGGGGGGAAACACTGAAGCTTTCTTT. Its translation is CASSPTGGNTEAFF.

This clone was recorded once. This chain links TRBV7-6 with TRBJ1-2, with unresolved D. Germline loops: CDR1 SGHVS, CDR2 FNYEAQ. The length of the CDR3 is 14 residues. V was pared by 3 bases and J by 3 bases, with 11 bases between. The CDR3 DNA is TGTGCCAGCAGCTTTACCCCTGGGGACTATGGCTACACCTTC. Amino acid sequence: CASSFTPGDYGYTF.

The chain couples TRBV6-7 to TRBJ1-1; D gene uncertain. TRBV6-7 is an open reading frame, and its role is uncertain. V shed 7 bases and J shed 11 bases, with 23 bases lying between them. This CDR3 spans 14 amino acids. The CDR3 DNA follows: TGTGCCAGCACCAAAATTTCCCACACACTGAACGCTTTCTTT. Amino acid sequence: CASTKISHTLNAFF.

This chain joins TRBV28 and TRBJ1-2; no reliable D call. This CDR3 spans 12 amino acids. With 2 bases removed from V and 2 bases from J, the gap between germline ends came to 3 bases. CDR1 and CDR2 from the germline V gene are MDHEN and SYDVKM. The CDR3: CASSLLNYGYTF. The DNA for the CDR3 is TGTGCCAGCAGTTTACTGAACTATGGCTACACCTTC.

The rearrangement links TRBV7-6 to TRBJ1-3; 7 nucleotides align to TRBD1. CDR1 SGHVS and CDR2 FNYEAQ come from the germline V gene. The CDR3 runs to 15 residues. J gave up 4 bases and V 1 base, and 4 bases lay outside the gene matches. The DNA for the CDR3 is TGTGCCAGCAGCTTAGGTGACAGGGTAGGAAACACCATATATTTT. Its protein is CASSLGDRVGNTIYF.

The rearrangement links TRBV7-8 to TRBJ1-1, with D unclear. The germline CDR1 and CDR2 sequences are SGHVS and FQNEAQ. This CDR3 region has 12 residues. V was trimmed by 7 bases and J by 6 bases, leaving 12 bases between them. CDR3 in DNA: TGTGCCAGCATGGATCCGGGCGCTGAAGCTTTCTTT. Protein product: CASMDPGAEAFF.

For the CDR3, the DNA is TGTGCCAGTAGTAGCGCAGGTCGATCTGGAAACACCATATATTTT. This sequence encodes CASSSAGRSGNTIYF. J is TRBJ1-3 and V is TRBV19; D gene uncertain. CDR3 length: 15 amino acids. V lost 4 bases to trimming and J lost 1 base, with 11 bases between them. Germline V lookup: CDR1 LNHDA, CDR2 SQIVND (reference sequence).

This chain uses TRBV19 with TRBJ1-5, with D tentatively TRBD1 (5 bases). Germline-derived CDR1 and CDR2 are LNHDA and SQIVND (reference sequence). This CDR3 comprises 15 residues. The V gene lost 3 bases and the J gene lost 6 bases, with 15 bases spanning the gap. CDR3 nucleotides: TGTGCCAGTAGTATCTGGGGCGGTAGTATTCAGCCCCAGCATTTT. Encoded protein: CASSIWGGSIQPQHF. Variable domain in full (rest from reference TRBV19 and TRBJ1-5): DGGITQSPKYLFRKEGQNVTLSCEQNLNHDAMYWYRQDPGQGLRLIYYSQIVNDFQKGDIAEGYSVSREKKESFPLTVTSAQKNPTAFYLCASSIWGGSIQPQHFGDGTRLSIL.

The CDR3: CASSSRGGFSAYNEQFF. CDR3 bases: TGCGCCAGCAGTTCAAGGGGGGGGTTTTCCGCCTACAATGAGCAGTTCTTC. This chain joins TRBV4-1 and TRBJ2-1; tentatively, D is TRBD2 (7 bases). V lost 6 bases and J lost 2, with 20 bases in between. The CDR3 has 17 amino acids. CDR1 MGHRA and CDR2 YSYEKL come from the germline V gene.

The chain recombines TRBV27 with TRBJ2-7; D is possibly TRBD1 or TRBD2 (5 bases each). The germline V and J ends were trimmed by 5 bases and 6 bases, with 8 bases remaining between them. Per germline, CDR1 MNHEY and CDR2 SMNVEV (reference sequence). The length of the CDR3 is 11 residues. CDR3 nucleotides: TGTGCCAGCAGTCGTGGGGGCGAGCAGTACTTC. Amino acid sequence: CASSRGGEQYF.

This clone was found once. The chain recombines TRBV7-9 with TRBJ1-2, with a tentative D call TRBD1 (5 bases). There are 15 residues in the CDR3. V lost 5 bases and J lost 4, with 17 bases in between. Germline V gives CDR1 SEHNR, CDR2 FQNEAQ (reference sequence). CDR3 DNA: TGTGCCAGCAGCCTAACAGGTGCCACAGCCTATGGCTACACCTTC. This gives the protein CASSLTGATAYGYTF.

Here the CDR3 reads CASSRWDREATYEQYF. The CDR3 DNA sequence: TGTGCCAGCAGCAGATGGGACCGGGAGGCAACCTACGAGCAGTACTTC. The rearrangement uses TRBV9 and TRBJ2-7; 7 bases fit TRBD2. Germline CDR1 reads SGDLS; CDR2 reads YYNGEE. V lost 4 bases and J lost 2; bases outside the gene matches: 12. The CDR3 has 16 residues.

This rearrangement joins TRBV19 to TRBJ1-1; unclear D gene. This CDR3 contains 13 residues. V was shortened by 7 bases and J by 6 bases, with 15 bases between the two germline ends. Germline CDR1 and CDR2: LNHDA and SQIVND (reference sequence). The DNA for the CDR3 is TGTGCCAGTACGGGGAGGGATTGGGCTGAAGCTTTCTTT. Its protein is CASTGRDWAEAFF.

The CDR3 protein is CASSLRSTTSGEAFF. The CDR3 DNA reads TGTGCCAGCAGCTTGAGATCCACAACCTCTGGGGAAGCTTTCTTT. The J gene is TRBJ1-1, the V gene TRBV5-8; D is unclear. The V and J ends lost 1 base and 8 bases respectively, with 18 bases between them. The CDR3 length is 15 residues. Per germline, CDR1 SGHTS and CDR2 YDEGEE.

The genes are TRBV5-6 and TRBJ2-3; 10 nucleotides line up with TRBD2. J lost 3 bases, V lost 4 bases, and 8 bases had no gene match. Germline V gives CDR1 SGHDT, CDR2 YYEEEE. CDR3 length equals 16 residues. The CDR3 DNA follows: TGTGCCAGCAGCGCACTAGCGGGGCAAACGACAGATACGCAGTATTTT. It encodes CASSALAGQTTDTQYF.

The rearrangement joins TRBV11-2 to TRBJ2-7; D assignment may be TRBD1 or TRBD2 (6 bases each). Germline values: CDR1 SGHAT, CDR2 FQNNGV. V lost 1 base and J 5 bases, leaving 12 bases between the germline ends. The CDR3 totals 14 residues. CDR3 region: CASSLGVGGHEQYF. As DNA, the CDR3 is TGTGCCAGCAGCTTAGGAGTAGGGGGGCACGAGCAGTACTTC. The whole variable domain, filled in from reference TRBV11-2 and TRBJ2-7, reads EAGVAQSPRYKIIEKRQSVAFWCNPISGHATLYWYQQILGQGPKLLIQFQNNGVVDDSQLPKDRFSAERLKGVDSTLKIQPAKLEDSAVYLCASSLGVGGHEQYFGPGTRLTVT.

The CDR3 reads CASSLKGASSYNEQFF. Written as DNA, the CDR3 is TGTGCCAGCAGCTTGAAGGGAGCCTCCTCCTACAATGAGCAGTTCTTC. The V and J genes are TRBV5-8 and TRBJ2-1; perhaps TRBD2 as D (5 bases). The ends were cut back, 1 base at V and 0 bases at J, with 11 bases in the middle. CDR1 SGHTS and CDR2 YDEGEE come from the germline V gene. This CDR3 has 16 amino acids.

The J gene is TRBJ2-5, the V gene TRBV4-1, with D uncertain. The germline CDR1 and CDR2 sequences are MGHRA and YSYEKL. The CDR3 runs 13 residues. V was shortened by 0 bases and J by 5 bases, with 7 bases between the two germline ends. CDR3 sequence reads: CASSQERVETQYF. As DNA, the CDR3 is TGCGCCAGCAGCCAAGAAAGGGTTGAGACCCAGTACTTC.

This chain connects TRBV2 to TRBJ2-7, with D possibly being TRBD1 (5 bases). CDR1 is SNHLY and CDR2 is FYNNEI in the germline V gene. CDR3 length: 15 amino acids. V was trimmed by 6 bases and J by 2 bases, leaving 17 bases between them. The CDR3 reads CASSGPSTGPYEQYF. The DNA for the CDR3 is TGTGCCAGCAGCGGCCCCTCCACAGGCCCCTACGAGCAGTACTTC.

This clone has only a few counts. The rearrangement uses TRBV5-4 and TRBJ2-7, with D perhaps matching TRBD1 (5 bases). The V and J ends lost 2 bases and 3 bases respectively, with 6 bases between them. CDR3 length: 12 residues. CDR1 and CDR2 from the germline V gene are SGHNT and YYREEE (reference sequence). The CDR3 here is CASSFDSYEQYF. The CDR3 nucleotides are TGTGCCAGCAGCTTTGACAGCTACGAGCAGTACTTC. Drawing the rest from reference TRBV5-4 and TRBJ2-7, the complete variable domain is ETGVTQSPTHLIKTRGQQVTLRCSSQSGHNTVSWYQQALGQGPQFIFQYYREEENGRGNFPPRFSGLQFPNYSSELNVNALELDDSALYLCASSFDSYEQYFGPGTRLTVT.

This sequence joins TRBV4-1 and TRBJ1-6; the D is unclear. Germline V lookup: CDR1 MGHRA, CDR2 YSYEKL. The V end lost 3 bases, the J end lost 6 bases, and 15 bases lay between the germline ends. The CDR3 length is 16 residues. The CDR3: CASSQGVLESNSPLHF. The DNA for the CDR3 is TGCGCCAGCAGCCAGGGTGTATTAGAAAGTAATTCACCCCTCCACTTT.